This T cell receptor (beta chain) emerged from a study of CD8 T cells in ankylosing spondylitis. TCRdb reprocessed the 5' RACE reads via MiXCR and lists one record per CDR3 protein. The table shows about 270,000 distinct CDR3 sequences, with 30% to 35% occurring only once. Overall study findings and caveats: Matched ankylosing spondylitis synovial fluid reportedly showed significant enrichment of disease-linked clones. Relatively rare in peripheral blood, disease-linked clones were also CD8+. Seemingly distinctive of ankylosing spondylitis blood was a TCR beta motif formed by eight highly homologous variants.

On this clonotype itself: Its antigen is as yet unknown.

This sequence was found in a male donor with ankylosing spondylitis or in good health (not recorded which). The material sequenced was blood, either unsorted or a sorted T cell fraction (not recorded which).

The CDR3 sequence is CASSEYLVGYNEQFF. The DNA for the CDR3 is TGTGCCAGCAGCGAGTACCTAGTCGGGTACAATGAGCAGTTCTTC. The chain recombines TRBV3-1 with TRBJ2-1; D gene uncertain. The length of the CDR3 is 15 residues. The V end was cut by 5 bases, the J end by 4 bases, with 15 bases between. The germline V gene encodes CDR1 LGHDT and CDR2 YNNKEL (reference sequence).